This entry describes one T cell receptor (beta chain). Its recognized antigen is unknown. No quality values exist for individual bases; no much larger clone is one base distant. Genomic DNA was extracted with the Qiagen DNeasy kit from unsorted PBMCs and from negatively selected CD4+ and CD8+ fractions. Using primers that anneal to V and J segments, immunoSEQ multiplex PCR amplified the TCR beta CDR3 regions. A synthetic immune receptor repertoire was used to minimize amplification bias, and any residual bias was removed computationally once sequencing was done. Per the original workflow: Custom Python scripts were used to quantify repertoire diversity as the Shannon entropy index. Unsorted, CD4+ and CD8+ repertoires were analyzed separately, except for combined analyses in which CD4+ and CD8+ sequences were merged in silico. TCRdb carries this immuneACCESS record with in-frame sequences only. Its versions omit some clonotypes, under half of them owing to an unresolved V gene in the studies checked, with the rest unexplained. V and J calls and clone size are given by that table; D and trimming were obtained from the DNA. The sample includes over 60,000 clones, with roughly 92% observed a single time. The top ten clonotypes cover approximately 2.5% of the sample.

This sample is drawn from a study of PD-1 blockade in classical Hodgkin lymphoma (dated by TCRdb to the early 2020s). Study-wide context: To define a peripheral blood immune signature of response to PD-1 blockade in classical Hodgkin lymphoma, the study combined TCR beta sequencing with CyTOF. Overall study results and their limits: Newly diagnosed patients were reported to have lower baseline TCR diversity than healthy donors, and relapsed/refractory patients were reported to have lower baseline TCR diversity still. The study was restricted to a single clinical trial cohort, and the causes of repertoire differences, possibly disease activity or prior therapy, were left undefined.

This specimen's time point label, interpreted: newly diagnosed, previously untreated cHL patient sample. To serve as a comparison group for the relapsed/refractory trial patients, PBMCs were sequenced from patients with newly diagnosed, previously untreated classical Hodgkin lymphoma. Peripheral blood was collected in 8 mL Vacutainer Cell Preparation Tubes, from which PBMCs were isolated by centrifugation and then cryopreserved. CDR1 SGHTA and CDR2 FQGTGA are derived from the germline V gene. V loses 5 bases of germline sequence and J loses 1 base, and the interval between the two ends is 15 bases. The CDR3, cysteine through phenylalanine, is 16 amino acids long. Of all the DNA, just the CDR3 is kept, 48 bases in frame from base 1.

This TCR derives from a human donor with classical Hodgkin lymphoma. Sequenced material: peripheral blood mononuclear cells (PBMCs). Recombination linked TRBV7-3 to TRBJ2-1; the best D guess is TRBD1, with 6 bases matching. In nucleotides, the sequence is TGTGCCAGCAGCCCTGGACCTCAGGGGTCCTACAATGAGCAGTTCTTC. It codes for CASSPGPQGSYNEQFF. Here the CDR3 is joined to the reference TRBV7-3 and TRBJ2-1 genes, and the full variable domain is: GAGVSQTPSNKVTEKGKYVELRCDPISGHTALYWYRQSLGQGPEFLIYFQGTGAADDSGLPNDRFFAVRPEGSVSTLKIQRTERGDSAVYLCASSPGPQGSYNEQFFGPGTRLTVL.